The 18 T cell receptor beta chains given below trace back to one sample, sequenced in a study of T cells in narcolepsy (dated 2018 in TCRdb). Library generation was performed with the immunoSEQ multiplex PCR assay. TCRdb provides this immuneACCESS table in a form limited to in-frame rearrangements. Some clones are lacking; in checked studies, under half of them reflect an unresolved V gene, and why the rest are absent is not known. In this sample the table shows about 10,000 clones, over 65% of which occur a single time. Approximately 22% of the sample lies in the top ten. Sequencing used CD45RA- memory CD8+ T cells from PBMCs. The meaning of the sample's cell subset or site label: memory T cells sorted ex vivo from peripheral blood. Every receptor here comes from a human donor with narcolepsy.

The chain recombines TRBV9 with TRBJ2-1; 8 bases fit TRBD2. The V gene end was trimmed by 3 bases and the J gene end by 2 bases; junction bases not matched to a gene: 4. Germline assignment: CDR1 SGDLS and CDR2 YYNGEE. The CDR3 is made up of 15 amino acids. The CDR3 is CASSAGGKTYNEQFF. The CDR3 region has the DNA TGTGCCAGCAGCGCGGGAGGGAAAACCTACAATGAGCAGTTCTTC.

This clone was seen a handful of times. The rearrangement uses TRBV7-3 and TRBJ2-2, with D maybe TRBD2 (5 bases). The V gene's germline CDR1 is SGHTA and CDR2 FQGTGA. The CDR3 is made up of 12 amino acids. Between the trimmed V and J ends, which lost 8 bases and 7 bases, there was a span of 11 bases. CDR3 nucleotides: TGTGCCAGCCGCCCCGGGGTCGGGGAGCTGTTTTTT. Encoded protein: CASRPGVGELFF.

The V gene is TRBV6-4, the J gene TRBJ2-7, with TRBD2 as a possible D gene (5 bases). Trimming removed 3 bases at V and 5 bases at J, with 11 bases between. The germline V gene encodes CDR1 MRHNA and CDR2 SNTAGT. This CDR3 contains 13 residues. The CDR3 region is CASSETGTDEQYF. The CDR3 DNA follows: TGTGCCAGCAGTGAGACGGGAACCGACGAGCAGTACTTC.

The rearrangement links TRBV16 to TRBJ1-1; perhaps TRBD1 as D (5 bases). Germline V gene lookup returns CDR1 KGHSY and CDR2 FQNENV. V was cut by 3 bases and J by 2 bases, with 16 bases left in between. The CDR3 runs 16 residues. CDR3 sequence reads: CASSQGMGDFNTEAFF. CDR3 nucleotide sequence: TGTGCCAGCAGCCAGGGGATGGGGGATTTCAACACTGAAGCTTTCTTT. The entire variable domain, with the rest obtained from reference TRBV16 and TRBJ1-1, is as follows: GEEVAQTPKHLVRGEGQKAKLYCAPIKGHSYVFWYQQVLKNEFKFLISFQNENVFDETGMPKERFSAKCLPNSPCSLEIQATKLEDSAVYFCASSQGMGDFNTEAFFGQGTRLTVV.

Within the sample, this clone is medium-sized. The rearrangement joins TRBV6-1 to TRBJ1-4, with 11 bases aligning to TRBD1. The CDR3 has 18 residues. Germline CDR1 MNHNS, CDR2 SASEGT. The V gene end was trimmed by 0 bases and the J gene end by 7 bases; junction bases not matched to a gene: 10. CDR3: CASSEALGQGAGIEKLFF. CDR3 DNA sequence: TGTGCCAGCAGTGAAGCGTTAGGACAGGGGGCGGGGATTGAAAAACTGTTTTTT.

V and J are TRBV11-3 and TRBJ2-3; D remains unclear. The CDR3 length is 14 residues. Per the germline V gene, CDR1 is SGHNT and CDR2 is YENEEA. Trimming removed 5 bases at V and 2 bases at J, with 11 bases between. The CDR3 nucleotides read TGTGCCAGCAGCCGACCCTCTGACACAGATACGCAGTATTTT. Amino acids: CASSRPSDTDTQYF. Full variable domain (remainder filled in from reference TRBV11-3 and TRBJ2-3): EAGVVQSPRYKIIEKKQPVAFWCNPISGHNTLYWYLQNLGQGPELLIRYENEEAVDDSQLPKDRFSAERLKGVDSTLKIQPAELGDSAVYLCASSRPSDTDTQYFGPGTRLTVL.

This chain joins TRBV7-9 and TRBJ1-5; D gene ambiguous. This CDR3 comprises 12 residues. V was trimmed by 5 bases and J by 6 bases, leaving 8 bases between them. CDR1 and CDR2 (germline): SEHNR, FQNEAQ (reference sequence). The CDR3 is CASSRESQPQHF. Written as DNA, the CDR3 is TGTGCCAGCAGCCGTGAAAGTCAGCCCCAGCATTTT.

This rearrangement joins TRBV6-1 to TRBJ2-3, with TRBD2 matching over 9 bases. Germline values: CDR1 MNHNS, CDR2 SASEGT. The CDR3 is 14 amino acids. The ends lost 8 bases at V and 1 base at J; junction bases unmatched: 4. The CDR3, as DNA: TGTGCCAGCGGAGCGGGAGGAGGCACAGATACGCAGTATTTT. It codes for CASGAGGGTDTQYF.

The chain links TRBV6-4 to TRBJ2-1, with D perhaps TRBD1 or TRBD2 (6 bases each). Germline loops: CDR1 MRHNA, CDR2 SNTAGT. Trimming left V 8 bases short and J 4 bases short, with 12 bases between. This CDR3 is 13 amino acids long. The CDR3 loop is CASSEGGYNEQFF. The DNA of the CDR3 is TGTGCCAGCTCAGAGGGGGGATACAATGAGCAGTTCTTC.

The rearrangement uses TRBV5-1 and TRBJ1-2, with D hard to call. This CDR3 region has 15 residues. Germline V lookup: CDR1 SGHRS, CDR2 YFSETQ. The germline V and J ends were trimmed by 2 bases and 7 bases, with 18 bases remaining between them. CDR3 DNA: TGCGCCAGCAGCTTTGGTCGGCAGGTTGTCGGTGGCTACACCTTC. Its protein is CASSFGRQVVGGYTF.

As DNA, the CDR3 is TGCGCCAGCAGCTTCTGGACTAGCGCCGATGAGCAGTTCTTC. Protein sequence: CASSFWTSADEQFF. The gene calls are TRBV4-3 and TRBJ2-1; 9 bases are a match to TRBD2. V dropped 5 bases and J dropped 8; count of bases not matched to a gene: 7. Germline V CDR1 and CDR2: LGHNA, YSLEER. The CDR3 runs 14 residues.

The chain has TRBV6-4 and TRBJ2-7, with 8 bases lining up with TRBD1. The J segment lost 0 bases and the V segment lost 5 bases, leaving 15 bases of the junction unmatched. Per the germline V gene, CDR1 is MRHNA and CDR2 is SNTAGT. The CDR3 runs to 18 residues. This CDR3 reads CASSPDREISPSSYEQYF. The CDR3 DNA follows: TGTGCCAGCAGTCCGGACAGGGAAATTTCCCCGAGCTCCTACGAGCAGTACTTC.

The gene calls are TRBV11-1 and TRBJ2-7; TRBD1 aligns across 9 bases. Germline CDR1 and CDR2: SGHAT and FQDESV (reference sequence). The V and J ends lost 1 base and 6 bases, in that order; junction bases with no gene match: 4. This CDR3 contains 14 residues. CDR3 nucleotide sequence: TGTGCCAGCAGCTTAGGGACAGGGGCTACCGAGCAGTACTTC. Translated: CASSLGTGATEQYF.

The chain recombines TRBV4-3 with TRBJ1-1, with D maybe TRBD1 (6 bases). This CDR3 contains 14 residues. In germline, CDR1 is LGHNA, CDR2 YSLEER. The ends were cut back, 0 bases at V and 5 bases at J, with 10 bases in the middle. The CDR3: CASSQDGQLTEAFF. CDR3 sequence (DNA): TGCGCCAGCAGCCAAGATGGACAGTTGACTGAAGCTTTCTTT.

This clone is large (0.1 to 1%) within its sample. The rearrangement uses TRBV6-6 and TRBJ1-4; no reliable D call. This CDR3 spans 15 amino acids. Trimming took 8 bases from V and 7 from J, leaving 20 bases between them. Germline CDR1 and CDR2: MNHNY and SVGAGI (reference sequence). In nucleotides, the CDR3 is TGTGCCAGCCACAGTTACAGTGACGGACGTGAAAAACTGTTTTTT. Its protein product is CASHSYSDGREKLFF.

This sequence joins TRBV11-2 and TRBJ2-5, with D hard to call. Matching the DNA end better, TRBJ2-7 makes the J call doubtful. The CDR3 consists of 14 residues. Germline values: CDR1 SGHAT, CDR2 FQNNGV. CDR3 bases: TGTGCCAGCAGCTTAGGAGGTTACGGCTACGAGCAGTACTTC. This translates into CASSLGGYGYEQYF.

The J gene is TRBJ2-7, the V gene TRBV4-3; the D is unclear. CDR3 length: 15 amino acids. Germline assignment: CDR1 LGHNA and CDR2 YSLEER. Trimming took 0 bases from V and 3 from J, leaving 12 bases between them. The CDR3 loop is CASSQDGVGVYEQYF. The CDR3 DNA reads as TGCGCCAGCAGCCAAGATGGGGTAGGTGTCTACGAGCAGTACTTC.

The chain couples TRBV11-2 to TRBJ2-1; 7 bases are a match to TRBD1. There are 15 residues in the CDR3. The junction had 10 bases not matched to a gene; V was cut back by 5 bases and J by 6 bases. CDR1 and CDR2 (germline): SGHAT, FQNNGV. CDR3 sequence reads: CASSARTGWFNEQFF. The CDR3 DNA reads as TGTGCCAGCAGCGCCCGGACAGGTTGGTTCAATGAGCAGTTCTTC.